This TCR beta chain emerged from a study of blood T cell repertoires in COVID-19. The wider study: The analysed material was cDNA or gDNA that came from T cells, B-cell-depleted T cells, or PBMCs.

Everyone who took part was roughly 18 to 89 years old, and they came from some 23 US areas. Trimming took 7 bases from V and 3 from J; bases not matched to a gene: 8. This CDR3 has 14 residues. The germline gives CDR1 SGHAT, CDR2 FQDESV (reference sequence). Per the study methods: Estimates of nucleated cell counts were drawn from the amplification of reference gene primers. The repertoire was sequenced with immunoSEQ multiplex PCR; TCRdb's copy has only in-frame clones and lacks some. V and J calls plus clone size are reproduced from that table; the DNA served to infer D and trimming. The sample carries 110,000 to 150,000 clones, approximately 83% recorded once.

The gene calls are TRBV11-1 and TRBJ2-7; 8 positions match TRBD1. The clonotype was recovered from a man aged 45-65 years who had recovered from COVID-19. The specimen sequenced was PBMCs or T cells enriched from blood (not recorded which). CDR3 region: CASNKEDRDYEQYF. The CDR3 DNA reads TGTGCCAGCAATAAAGAGGACAGGGACTACGAGCAGTACTTC.